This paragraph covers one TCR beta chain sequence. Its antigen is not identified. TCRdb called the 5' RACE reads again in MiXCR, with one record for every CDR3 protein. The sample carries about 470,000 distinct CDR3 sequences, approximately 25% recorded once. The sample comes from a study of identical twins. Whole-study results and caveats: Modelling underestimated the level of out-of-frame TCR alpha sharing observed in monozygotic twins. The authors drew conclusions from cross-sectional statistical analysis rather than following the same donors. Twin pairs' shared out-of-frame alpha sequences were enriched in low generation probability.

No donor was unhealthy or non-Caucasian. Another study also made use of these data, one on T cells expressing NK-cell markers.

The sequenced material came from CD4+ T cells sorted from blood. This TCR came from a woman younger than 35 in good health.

This CDR3 is CASRTTGTYEQYF. CDR3 coding DNA: TGTGCCAGCAGAACGACAGGAACCTACGAGCAGTACTTC. This chain joins TRBV25-1 and TRBJ2-7, with D tentatively TRBD1 (6 bases). Germline CDR1 and CDR2: MGHDK and SYGVNS. This CDR3 comprises 13 residues. V lost 6 bases, J lost 2 bases, and 11 bases lay in between.